This T cell receptor beta chain was recorded in a study of T cells in Graves' hyperthyroidism and ophthalmopathy. Study-level results: Ophthalmopathy got predicted by the model a median roughly 6.4 months before its onset. Most thyroid clonotypes that were expanded above 0.001 also turned up in blood.

Germline V gene sequence: CDR1 SEHNR, CDR2 FQNEAQ (reference sequence). This CDR3 spans 13 amino acids. Patients were excluded for uncontrolled infection, other autoimmune disease, pregnancy or lactation. Researchers amplified the TCR beta CDR3 regions from RNA transcripts. In the first-round RT-PCR of the TCR CDR3, the HTBI primer set was used. TCRdb redid the calling of the multiplex PCR reads with MiXCR, one entry per CDR3 protein. This table holds around 660,000 distinct CDR3 sequences, roughly 46% found once. Concerning this clonotype itself: Its antigen is as yet unknown. One end of the junction is discordant with germline, which a read error may explain.

This clonotype was obtained from an adult man with Graves' disease, either hyperthyroidism or ophthalmopathy (not recorded which). The sequencing input was peripheral blood or thyroid tissue (not recorded which). V gene TRBV7-9 combines with J gene TRBJ1-2; a weak D match, TRBD1 (5 bases). The CDR3 coding sequence is TGCGCCAGCAGGAGCTCAGGGTACTATGGCTACACCTTC. Protein sequence: CASRSSGYYGYTF.